This T cell receptor beta chain stems from a study of T cell responses to AZD1222 COVID-19 vaccine. Details on this clone: Its antigen is still unknown.

Libraries were prepared by immunoSEQ multiplex PCR; TCRdb keeps only in-frame clonotypes and omits some of them. The data contain tens of thousands of clones, 80% to 95% of them singletons. Germline assignment: CDR1 MGHDK and CDR2 SYGVNS. The CDR3 spans 16 residues. V was clipped by 2 bases and J by 7 bases, with 21 bases between them. The study, taken as a whole, reports: Only five or six AZD1222 recipients tested seropositive at baseline. Nearly half of the spike-specific TCRs reportedly recognize variant regions that carry no mutations. CD4 TCRs linked to vaccination spanned spike, dominating at 160-218 and 743-854.

The sequencing here drew on peripheral blood, taken 28 days after the second AZD1222 dose. This clonotype originated in an adult who received the AZD1222 COVID-19 vaccine. V usage is TRBV25-1 and J usage is TRBJ2-7; D gene uncertain. CDR3 region: CASSEQRTAAIREQYF. The CDR3 DNA reads as TGTGCCAGCAGTGAACAGAGGACGGCGGCTATCCGTGAGCAGTACTTC.